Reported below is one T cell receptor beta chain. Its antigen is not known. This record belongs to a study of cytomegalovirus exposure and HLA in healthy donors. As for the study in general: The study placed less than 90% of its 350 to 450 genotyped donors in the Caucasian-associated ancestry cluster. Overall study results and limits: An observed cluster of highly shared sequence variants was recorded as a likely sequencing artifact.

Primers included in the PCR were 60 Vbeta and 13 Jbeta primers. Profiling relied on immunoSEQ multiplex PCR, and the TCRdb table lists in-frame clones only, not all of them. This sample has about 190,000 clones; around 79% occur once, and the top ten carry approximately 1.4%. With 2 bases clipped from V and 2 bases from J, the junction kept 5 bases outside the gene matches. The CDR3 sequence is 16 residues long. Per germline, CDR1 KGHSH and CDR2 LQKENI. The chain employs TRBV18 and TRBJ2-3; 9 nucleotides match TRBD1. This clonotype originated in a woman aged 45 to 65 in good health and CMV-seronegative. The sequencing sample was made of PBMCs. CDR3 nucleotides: TGTGCCAGCTCACCAGCCGGGACAGGGATCACAGATACGCAGTATTTT. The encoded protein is CASSPAGTGITDTQYF.